These T cell receptor beta chains were read from a single sample in a study of shared clonotypes between healthy human individuals. Here immunoSEQ multiplex PCR was the method, and the copy in TCRdb shows in-frame clones only, minus some. The sample records millions of clones, about 92% being singletons. The sample taken for sequencing was naive CD4+ T cells sorted from blood. The receptors were gathered from a young man in good health. Each CDR3 is given without its conserved first and last residue. A D gene is named only where the DNA matches it firmly. Rows may omit the clone size; those that give it use once, few, many or a size class.

CDR3aa | j_gene | d_gene | len | v_gene | abundance
ASTLTSDPQETQY | TRBJ2-5 | TRBD2 | 13 | TRBV4-1 | NA
ASSPPGGPSINIQY | TRBJ2-4 | NA | 14 | TRBV18 | NA
ASRFTSADTQY | TRBJ2-3 | TRBD2 | 11 | TRBV27 | NA
ASSWTRRDREGEQY | TRBJ2-7 | TRBD1 | 14 | TRBV5-1 | NA
AIRTDGPNTEAF | TRBJ1-1 | NA | 12 | TRBV10-3 | NA
ASSPSGSPYEQY | TRBJ2-7 | TRBD2 | 12 | TRBV18 | NA
ASRSGTGITGELF | TRBJ2-2 | TRBD1 | 13 | TRBV19 | NA
ASSLKWGKDLATNTGELF | TRBJ2-2 | NA | 18 | TRBV4-3 | NA
ASSSGLEGDTQY | TRBJ2-3 | NA | 12 | TRBV5-4 | NA
ASSYSSANTGELF | TRBJ2-2 | NA | 13 | TRBV6-4 | NA
ASSPPGQLAYGYT | TRBJ1-2 | TRBD1 | 13 | TRBV18 | once
AISEGLAGGYEQY | TRBJ2-7 | TRBD2 | 13 | TRBV10-3 | NA
ASSSNTDTQY | TRBJ2-3 | NA | 10 | TRBV7-9 | once
AIRDRPDNEQF | TRBJ2-1 | NA | 11 | TRBV10-3 | NA
ASSKLGQGGGETQY | TRBJ2-5 | TRBD1 | 14 | TRBV19 | NA
AISEPGRFSYNEQF | TRBJ2-1 | NA | 14 | TRBV10-3 | NA
ATSRETRASTDTQY | TRBJ2-3 | NA | 14 | TRBV15 | NA
ASSDTPYGYT | TRBJ1-2 | NA | 10 | TRBV6-5 | NA
ASSSRRGLRNEQF | TRBJ2-1 | NA | 13 | TRBV7-2 | NA
ASRAGGPYNEQF | TRBJ2-1 | TRBD2 | 12 | TRBV6-1 | once
ASSFLLSPGTGATEAF | TRBJ1-1 | TRBD1 | 16 | TRBV27 | NA
ASSQVPDRNTGELF | TRBJ2-2 | NA | 14 | TRBV4-3 | NA
ASSLKQTGGETQY | TRBJ2-5 | TRBD1 | 13 | TRBV7-9 | NA
ASSRVQGSVYEQY | TRBJ2-7 | NA | 13 | TRBV7-8 | NA
ASSDTSLGSYEQY | TRBJ2-7 | NA | 13 | TRBV19 | NA
ASSGPRPVGTDTQY | TRBJ2-3 | NA | 14 | TRBV2 | NA
ASSVERSGNTGELF | TRBJ2-2 | NA | 14 | TRBV9 | NA
ASSFRETAVETQY | TRBJ2-5 | NA | 13 | TRBV7-2 | NA
ASSLAQGTDTQY | TRBJ2-3 | NA | 12 | TRBV5-1 | NA
ASSINLGSRDTQY | TRBJ2-3 | NA | 13 | TRBV19 | NA
ASSRTGRTGANVLT | TRBJ2-6 | TRBD1 | 14 | TRBV4-1 | NA
ASSRGTGKGSTDTQY | TRBJ2-3 | NA | 15 | TRBV19 | NA
ASSVRTGTNEKLF | TRBJ1-4 | TRBD1 | 13 | TRBV25-1 | NA
ASSQQKTGNNSPLH | TRBJ1-6 | TRBD1 | 14 | TRBV7-9 | NA
ASSLDRFFSGNTIY | TRBJ1-3 | NA | 14 | TRBV5-6 | NA
AITDSALLSYEQY | TRBJ2-7 | NA | 13 | TRBV6-1 | once
ASSSSGTGTGNTIY | TRBJ1-3 | TRBD1 | 14 | TRBV5-1 | NA
ASSLSWQGTSNTEAF | TRBJ1-1 | NA | 15 | TRBV7-9 | once
AWDPGQGGETQY | TRBJ2-5 | TRBD1 | 12 | TRBV30 | NA
ASRERPAGAADTQY | TRBJ2-3 | NA | 14 | TRBV6-1 | NA
ASSLLTGTNTEAF | TRBJ1-1 | NA | 13 | TRBV18 | once
ASSLETGTAYGYT | TRBJ1-2 | TRBD1 | 13 | TRBV7-9 | NA
ASSSRTGKGGNTIY | TRBJ1-3 | NA | 14 | TRBV7-9 | NA
AVQAGSSDTQY | TRBJ2-3 | TRBD2 | 11 | TRBV5-6 | NA
ASSSGTVKNSNQPQH | TRBJ1-5 | TRBD1 | 15 | TRBV7-8 | once
ASSFSMGEAF | TRBJ1-1 | NA | 10 | TRBV7-9 | NA
AAHPGASGIKVCEQY | TRBJ2-7 | TRBD2 | 15 | TRBV18 | NA
ASSSRQPQH | TRBJ1-5 | NA | 9 | TRBV28 | NA
ASSPEAGRNEKLF | TRBJ1-4 | NA | 13 | TRBV5-4 | few
ASGDYLHEQF | TRBJ2-1 | TRBD2 | 10 | TRBV5-6 | NA
ASSRPLQETGELF | TRBJ2-2 | NA | 13 | TRBV7-9 | NA
ASSRTENNEQF | TRBJ2-1 | NA | 11 | TRBV5-6 | NA
ASTQTSGSYEQY | TRBJ2-7 | TRBD2 | 12 | TRBV19 | NA
ASSVSSGGIFGNEQF | TRBJ2-1 | TRBD2 | 15 | TRBV9 | NA
ASSQLVATNEKLF | TRBJ1-4 | NA | 13 | TRBV4-1 | NA
ASSGLAGGYNEQF | TRBJ2-1 | TRBD2 | 13 | TRBV2 | NA
AISEVGFRGNTEAF | TRBJ1-1 | NA | 14 | TRBV10-3 | NA
ASSPGAGFREKLF | TRBJ1-4 | NA | 13 | TRBV18 | NA
ASSLGPTGGTYGYT | TRBJ1-2 | NA | 14 | TRBV5-1 | NA